Sequencing of this T cell receptor (beta chain) was carried out in a study of Graves' ophthalmopathy and Graves' hyperthyroidism. The TCR beta CDR3 regions underwent amplification from RNA transcripts. HTBI-primed first-round RT-PCR preceded second-round multiplex PCR. From the multiplex PCR reads, TCRdb called clonotypes with MiXCR, one entry per CDR3 protein. The data contain 220,000 or so distinct CDR3 sequences, 20% to 25% of them singletons. This CDR3 contains 12 residues. V shed 1 base and J shed 11 bases, with 11 bases lying between them. Looked up from germline, CDR1 is SGHTA and CDR2 is FQGNSA. The PBMCs used were ones drawn from 8 to 10 ml of fresh peripheral blood.

The sequencing input was peripheral blood. The clonotype originates from a woman in her fifties or sixties with Graves' ophthalmopathy. V is TRBV7-2 and J is TRBJ1-2, with D maybe TRBD1 (6 bases). The CDR3 nucleotides read TGTGCCAGCAGCTTAGGGGACATAGGGTACACCTTC. It is translated as CASSLGDIGYTF.